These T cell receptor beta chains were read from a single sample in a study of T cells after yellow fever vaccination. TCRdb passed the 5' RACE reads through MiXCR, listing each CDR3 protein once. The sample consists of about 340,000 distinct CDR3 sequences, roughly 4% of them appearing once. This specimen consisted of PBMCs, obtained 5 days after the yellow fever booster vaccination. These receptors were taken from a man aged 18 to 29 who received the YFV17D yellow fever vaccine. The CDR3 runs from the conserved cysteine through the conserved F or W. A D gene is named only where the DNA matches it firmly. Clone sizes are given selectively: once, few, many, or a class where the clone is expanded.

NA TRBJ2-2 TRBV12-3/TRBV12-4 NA TGTGCCAGCAGTTTTTTCCAGGGAAGCACCGGGGAGCTGTTTTTT CASSFFQGSTGELFF
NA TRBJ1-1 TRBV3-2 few TGTGCCAGCAGCCAAGATAAGGAACTACAGGAGAACACTGAAGCTTTCTTT CASSQDKELQENTEAFF
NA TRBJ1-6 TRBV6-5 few TGTGCCAGCAGTTACGGATCTGGAGGCTCCTATAATTCACCCCTCCACTTT CASSYGSGGSYNSPLHF
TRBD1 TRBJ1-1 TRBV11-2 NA TGTGCCAGCAGCCTAGCGAGGCCGGGACAGGGGGCGCCGAGGGCCACTGAAGCTTTCTTT CASSLARPGQGAPRATEAFF
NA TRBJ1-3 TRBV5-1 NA TGCGCCAGCTGCGGGGACGGACAATCTGGAAACACCATATATTTT CASCGDGQSGNTIYF
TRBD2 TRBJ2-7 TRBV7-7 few TGTGCCAGCAGCCCCGAGGGGACTAGCGGGGTACGGGGCTACGAGCAGTACTTC CASSPEGTSGVRGYEQYF
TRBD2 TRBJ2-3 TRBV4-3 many TGCGCCAGCAGCCCGACTAGCGGGGGGGCAGATACGCAGTATTTT CASSPTSGGADTQYF
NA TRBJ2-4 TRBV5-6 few TGTGCCAGCAGCTATCCGGGAAGTATCAAAAACATTCAGTACTTC CASSYPGSIKNIQYF
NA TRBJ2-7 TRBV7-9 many TGTGCCAGCAGCTCTCCAGGGAACTTTTACGAGCAGTACTTC CASSSPGNFYEQYF
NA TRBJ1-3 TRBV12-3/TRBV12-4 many TGTGCCAGCAGGAGTGACGGCTGGCCAGGGAACACCATATATTTT CASRSDGWPGNTIYF
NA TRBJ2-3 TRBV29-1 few TGCAGCGTTGTCCGGGATACGCAGTATTTT CSVVRDTQYF
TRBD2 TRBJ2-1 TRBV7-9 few TGTGCCAGCAGCTTAGCGAGCGGGGGGGCTTCCTACAATGAGCAGTTCTTC CASSLASGGASYNEQFF
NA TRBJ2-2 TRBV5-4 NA TGTGCCAGCAGCCCGCCCAAGTCCACCGGGGAGCTGTTTTTT CASSPPKSTGELFF
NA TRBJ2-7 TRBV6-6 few TGTGCCAGCAGTTCTCCACTGGGGTACGAGCAGTACTTC CASSSPLGYEQYF
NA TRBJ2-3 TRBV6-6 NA TGTGCCAGCAGTAACTCCCCGTCAGGCATCACAGATACGCAGTATTTT CASSNSPSGITDTQYF
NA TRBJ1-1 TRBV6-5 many TGTGCCAGCAGTTACTCGATAACCGTGATCTCGAACACTGAAGCTTTCTTT CASSYSITVISNTEAFF
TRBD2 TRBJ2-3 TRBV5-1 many TGCGCCAGCAGCTTGGCCACTAGCGGGGGGGCAGATACGCAGTATTTT CASSLATSGGADTQYF
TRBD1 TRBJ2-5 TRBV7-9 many TGTGCCAGCAGCTTCGGGACAGGCAGGGAGACCCAGTACTTC CASSFGTGRETQYF
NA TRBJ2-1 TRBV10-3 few TGTGCCGCCGGCGGGGGCCGGGAGGATGAGCAGTTCTTC CAAGGGREDEQFF
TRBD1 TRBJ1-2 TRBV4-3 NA TGCGCCAGCAGCCAAGAGCAGGGGGCAATCGGTGGCTACACCTTC CASSQEQGAIGGYTF
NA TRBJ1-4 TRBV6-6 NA TGTGCCAGCAGTCCACCGATTAATGAAAAACTGTTTTTT CASSPPINEKLFF
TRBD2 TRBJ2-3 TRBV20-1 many TGCAGTGCTGACGGGACTAGCGGGGGGGGAACTAGCACAGATACGCAGTATTTT CSADGTSGGGTSTDTQYF
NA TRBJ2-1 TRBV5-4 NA TGTGCCAGCAGCGCGGACTTGCGGAAGAACAATGAGCAGTTCTTC CASSADLRKNNEQFF
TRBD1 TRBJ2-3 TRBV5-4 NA TGTGCCATCTCCGGACAGGTAACGAATACGCAGTATTTT CAISGQVTNTQYF
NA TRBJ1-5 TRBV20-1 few TGCAGTGCTTCCGCAGGGGTGAGAAACCAGCATTTT CSASAGVRNQHF